Sequencing of this TCR beta chain was carried out in a study of CD8 T cells in ankylosing spondylitis. Notes on the study in general: Disease-linked clones proved CD8+ and comparatively uncommon in peripheral blood. A TCR beta motif of roughly 8 highly homologous variants appeared characteristic of ankylosing spondylitis blood. Significant enrichment of disease-linked clones was reported in matched ankylosing spondylitis synovial fluid.

MiXCR was run by TCRdb on the 5' RACE reads, yielding one entry per CDR3 protein. The sample carries about 390,000 distinct CDR3 sequences, approximately 20% recorded once. The CDR3 has 17 amino acids. V gave up 4 bases and J gave up 4 bases, with 23 bases separating them. CDR1 and CDR2 (germline): SGHRS, YFSETQ. As for this clonotype: Its specificity is not known.

The source is a male donor with ankylosing spondylitis. The chain carries TRBV5-1 and TRBJ2-5, with D tentatively TRBD1 (9 bases). Source material: blood, either unsorted or a sorted T cell fraction (not recorded which). This CDR3 is CASSITGGTGIGETQYF. CDR3 DNA sequence: TGCGCCAGCAGCATTACGGGAGGGACAGGGATCGGAGAGACCCAGTACTTC.